This TCR beta chain was documented in a study of shared clonotypes between healthy human individuals. The V gene lost 4 bases and the J gene lost 4 bases, with 11 bases spanning the gap. The CDR3 has 13 residues. Per germline, CDR1 SGDLS and CDR2 YYNGEE. Evenly divided among several immunoSEQ plates was the genomic DNA of each subset. As processed by the authors: Filtering differed since immunoSEQ provided only junctions, with no quality scores. Only in-frame clones appear in the TCRdb table, and some are missing; sequencing was by immunoSEQ multiplex PCR. That table is the source of V, J and clone size, and D and trimming were worked out from the DNA. The repertoire holds about 2.2 million clones, around 93% seen once, with less than 2% in the top ten. CD8 cells classed as naive were CD45RO-negative and positively selected for CCR7, excluding terminally differentiated effector memory CD45RA+ cells.

On this clone: The identical CDR3 is also encoded by other nucleotide sequences in the sample.

The gene calls are TRBV9 and TRBJ1-1, with D perhaps matching TRBD1 (5 bases). The receptor's source is a man between 18 and 35 years old in good health. Some clones in this sample may be carry-over from other donors' samples. Sequences were obtained from naive CD8+ T cells from PBMCs. CDR3 nucleotides: TGTGCCAGCAGCTCCCGTGGGGGCACTGAAGCTTTCTTT. It encodes CASSSRGGTEAFF.